The rows below give T cell receptor beta chains drawn from one sample of a study of post-analysis software for immune sequencing data. MiXCR, run by TCRdb on the PCR reads, gives a single entry per CDR3 protein. The table lists roughly 800,000 distinct CDR3 sequences, under 70% of them singletons. Sequences were obtained from blood. The receptors stem from a girl aged 10 to 17 with multiple sclerosis. The CDR3 runs from the conserved cysteine through the conserved F or W. A D gene is named only where the DNA matches it firmly.

v_gene: TRBV29-1
j_gene: TRBJ1-2
d_gene: .
CDR3aa: CSAEGRADGYTF
CDR3nt: TGCAGCGCGGAGGGGAGAGCGGATGGCTACACCTTC

v_gene: TRBV20-1
j_gene: TRBJ2-4
d_gene: .
CDR3aa: CSASRQLAKNIQYF
CDR3nt: TGCAGTGCTAGTAGACAACTAGCCAAAAATATTCAGTACTTC

v_gene: TRBV10-3
j_gene: TRBJ2-1
d_gene: TRBD2
CDR3aa: CAISESLTSGKVSYNEQFF
CDR3nt: TGTGCCATCAGTGAGTCCCTTACTAGCGGGAAGGTCTCCTACAATGAGCAGTTCTTC

v_gene: TRBV10-3
j_gene: TRBJ2-5
d_gene: .
CDR3aa: CAISDSLTKETQYF
CDR3nt: TGTGCCATCAGTGATTCGTTGACCAAAGAGACCCAGTACTTC

v_gene: TRBV12-3/TRBV12-4
j_gene: TRBJ2-3
d_gene: .
CDR3aa: CASSFPAYTDTQYF
CDR3nt: TGTGCCAGCAGTTTTCCCGCCTACACAGATACGCAGTATTTT

v_gene: TRBV14
j_gene: TRBJ2-5
d_gene: .
CDR3aa: CTSSQGARGMGEETQYF
CDR3nt: TGTACCAGCAGCCAAGGAGCGCGCGGGATGGGGGAAGAGACCCAGTACTTC

v_gene: TRBV25-1
j_gene: TRBJ2-7
d_gene: .
CDR3aa: CASSEGVRPYEQYF
CDR3nt: TGTGCCAGCAGCGAAGGAGTCCGTCCGTACGAGCAGTACTTC

v_gene: TRBV27
j_gene: TRBJ1-2
d_gene: .
CDR3aa: CASSFSNGGGYTF
CDR3nt: TGTGCCAGCAGTTTTAGTAACGGAGGTGGCTACACCTTC

v_gene: TRBV5-1
j_gene: TRBJ2-5
d_gene: .
CDR3aa: CASSPQERGQETQYF
CDR3nt: TGCGCCAGCAGCCCTCAGGAAAGGGGCCAAGAGACCCAGTACTTC

v_gene: TRBV29-1
j_gene: TRBJ2-7
d_gene: .
CDR3aa: CSAARGDSYEQYF
CDR3nt: TGCAGCGCCGCCAGGGGCGACAGCTACGAGCAGTACTTC

v_gene: TRBV5-1
j_gene: TRBJ2-3
d_gene: .
CDR3aa: CASSLPSGGIADTQYF
CDR3nt: TGCGCCAGCAGCTTGCCTAGTGGAGGGATCGCAGATACGCAGTATTTT

v_gene: TRBV29-1
j_gene: TRBJ2-1
d_gene: TRBD2
CDR3aa: CSVETSTHEQFF
CDR3nt: TGCAGCGTGGAGACTAGCACCCATGAGCAGTTCTTC